A selection of T cell receptor beta chains follows, all from one sample in a study of cytomegalovirus exposure and HLA in healthy donors. Profiled with immunoSEQ multiplex PCR; TCRdb holds only in-frame clones, not every one. The table shows approximately 160,000 clones, with approximately 88% occurring only once. The source material was PBMCs. These receptors all stem from a boy younger than 10 in good health and CMV-seronegative. Both conserved end residues are part of each CDR3. A D gene is named only where the DNA matches it firmly. Clone size, where shown, is once, few, many, or a class for clones that have expanded.

j_call v_call d_call clone_size cdr3_aa cdr3_nt
TRBJ1-4 TRBV5-1 - few CASSLGRNSEKLFF TGCGCCAGCAGCTTAGGGAGGAATTCTGAAAAACTGTTTTTT
TRBJ1-1 TRBV25-1 - - CASSITGMNTEAFF TGTGCCAGCAGTATAACAGGGATGAACACTGAAGCTTTCTTT
TRBJ1-2 TRBV5-6 - - CASRNSLNYGYTF TGTGCCAGCAGAAACAGTTTAAACTATGGCTACACCTTC
TRBJ1-1 TRBV2 - - CAVKRERSTEAFF TGTGCCGTAAAACGGGAACGGAGCACTGAAGCTTTCTTT
TRBJ1-1 TRBV5-1 TRBD1 - CASSLTGDTEAFF TGCGCCAGCAGCTTGACAGGGGACACTGAAGCTTTCTTT
TRBJ1-4 TRBV19 - - CASSRVTGLSEKLFF TGTGCCAGTAGTAGGGTTACAGGGTTGAGTGAAAAACTGTTTTTT
TRBJ2-2 TRBV2 TRBD2 few CASRGDYTNTGELFF TGTGCCAGCAGAGGGGACTATACGAACACCGGGGAGCTGTTTTTT
TRBJ2-7 TRBV19 - - CASSIGRQGRDEQYF TGTGCCAGTAGTATAGGACGGCAGGGTCGGGACGAGCAGTACTTC
TRBJ2-3 TRBV7-2 TRBD2 once CASSLSGSAADTQYF TGTGCCAGCAGCCTTAGCGGGAGCGCGGCAGATACGCAGTATTTT
TRBJ1-1 TRBV5-1 - - CASSLGQDAEAFF TGCGCCAGCAGCTTGGGGCAGGATGCCGAAGCTTTCTTT
TRBJ1-1 TRBV19 - - CASSIPGRETYTEAFF TGTGCCAGTAGTATCCCGGGGCGGGAGACCTACACTGAAGCTTTCTTT
TRBJ1-1 TRBV29-1 - - CSVDLLGGTEAFF TGCAGCGTTGATTTGTTGGGGGGCACTGAAGCTTTCTTT
TRBJ1-1 TRBV21-1 - - CASSPQGGANTEAFF TGTGCCAGCAGCCCTCAAGGGGGCGCGAACACTGAAGCTTTCTTT
TRBJ1-2 TRBV10-2 - - CASSEQGVGGYTF TGCGCCAGCAGTGAGCAGGGTGTCGGTGGCTACACCTTC
TRBJ2-1 TRBV2 TRBD2 - CASLGGDPDNEQFF TGTGCCAGCCTGGGAGGGGACCCAGACAATGAGCAGTTCTTC
TRBJ2-3 TRBV9 TRBD2 - CASSGPLAGGPDTQYF TGTGCCAGCAGCGGACCTCTAGCGGGAGGGCCGGATACGCAGTATTTT
TRBJ2-5 TRBV11-2 - - CASSSNHQETQYF TGTGCCAGCAGCTCTAACCACCAAGAGACCCAGTACTTC
TRBJ2-2 TRBV6-6 - - CASSYRTENTGELFF TGTGCCAGCAGTTACCGGACAGAGAACACCGGGGAGCTGTTTTTT
TRBJ1-4 TRBV7-9 - few CASSPGEKLFF TGTGCCAGCAGCCCGGGAGAAAAACTGTTTTTT
TRBJ2-5 TRBV11-2 - - CASTFRGAGAGETQYF TGTGCCAGCACCTTTAGAGGGGCAGGGGCTGGAGAGACCCAGTACTTC